The rows below give T cell receptor beta chains drawn from one sample of a study of blood T cell repertoires in COVID-19. Data came from immunoSEQ multiplex PCR; TCRdb stores just in-frame clones and leaves some out. The repertoire includes fewer than 400,000 clones, under 90% of them detected once, and 5% to 5.5% sits in the top ten. Sequencing was performed on PBMCs or T cells enriched from blood (not recorded which). These receptors were obtained from a man in his 60s who had recovered from COVID-19. CDR3s include the opening cysteine and the closing phenylalanine or tryptophan. Fields, in order: V gene, J gene, D gene, clone size, CDR3 DNA, CDR3 protein. A D gene is named only where the DNA matches it firmly. Expanded clones are given a class, and other clones once, few, many or no size at all.

TRBV3-1/TRBV3-2	TRBJ2-2	TRBD2	.	TGTGCCAGCAGTTATATCCGACTAGCGGGAGGAATTAACACCGGGGAGCTGTTTTTT	CASSYIRLAGGINTGELFF
TRBV5-6	TRBJ1-1	.	few	TGTGCCAGCAGCTTGTTACAGGAAGCTTTCTTT	CASSLLQEAFF
TRBV5-1	TRBJ2-5	.	.	TGCGCCAGCAGCTTGGCTGGAGGGACAGAGACCCAGTACTTC	CASSLAGGTETQYF
TRBV9	TRBJ2-2	.	.	TGTGCCAGCAGCGTAGCTTTGGCGGCAGACGGGGAGCTGTTTTTT	CASSVALAADGELFF
TRBV2	TRBJ2-2	.	once	TGTGCCAGCAGCGCCGGGGGTGGGGAGCTGTTTTTT	CASSAGGGELFF
TRBV28	TRBJ1-1	.	few	TGTGCCAGCAGTTTATCCCTGGGGGCCACTGAAGCTTTCTTT	CASSLSLGATEAFF
TRBV7-9	TRBJ1-1	TRBD1	.	TGTGCCAGCAGCCCGAGGACAGGGGGATTCACTGAAGCTTTCTTT	CASSPRTGGFTEAFF
TRBV28	TRBJ2-5	.	.	TGTGCCAGCAGTCCATCGGGGGGCTGGGAGACCCAGTACTTC	CASSPSGGWETQYF
TRBV19	TRBJ2-7	TRBD1	.	TGTGCCAGTAGGGTGACAGGGAGCTCCTACGAGCAGTACTTC	CASRVTGSSYEQYF
TRBV21-1	TRBJ1-5	.	once	TGTGCCAGCAGCAAAGCTTTCTCGATTGGACAGCCGAATCAGCCCCAGCATTTT	CASSKAFSIGQPNQPQHF
TRBV5-4	TRBJ2-2	TRBD1	.	TGTGCCAGCAGCCATGCCGGGACAGGGAACCCCGGGGAGCTGTTTTTT	CASSHAGTGNPGELFF